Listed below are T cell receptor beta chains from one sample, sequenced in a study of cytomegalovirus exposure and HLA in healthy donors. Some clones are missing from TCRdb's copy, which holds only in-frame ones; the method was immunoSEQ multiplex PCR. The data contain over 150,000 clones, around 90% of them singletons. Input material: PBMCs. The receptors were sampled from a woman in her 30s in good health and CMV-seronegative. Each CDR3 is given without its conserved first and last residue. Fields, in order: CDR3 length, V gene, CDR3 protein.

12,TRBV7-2,ASSLGPFNSPLH
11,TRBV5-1,ASSRDWNTEAF
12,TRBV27,ASRGLGGTDTQY
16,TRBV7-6,ASSLAASGGVNTGELF
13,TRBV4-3,ASSQDRAGYYGYT
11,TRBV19,ASSIPPNYGYT
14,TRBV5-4,ASSSLAGSSYNEQF
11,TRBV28,ASRPLGDNEQF
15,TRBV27,ASSIPLRHSGANVLT
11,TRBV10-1,ASSHGDSETQY
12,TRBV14,ASSQGREGYEQY
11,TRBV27,ASSLTSEDTQY
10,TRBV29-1,SAGTGLSEQY
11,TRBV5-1,ASSFKGAGEQF
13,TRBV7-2,ASSLEVVAGYEQY
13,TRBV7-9,ASSRHGSAHYGYT
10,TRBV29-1,SVVSSVYEQY
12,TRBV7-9,ASGIVATNEKLF
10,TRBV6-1,ASRTGWDGYT
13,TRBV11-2,ASSGGTGGIDEQF
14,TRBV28,ASSLWQGGKLETQY
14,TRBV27,ASSSDLAGRRETQY
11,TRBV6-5,ASAAIQGSEQF
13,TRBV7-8,ASSPTWTSVETQY
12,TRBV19,ASSFQTGVGEQY
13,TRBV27,ASSFQADDNSPLH
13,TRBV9,ASSVGRGSGNTIY
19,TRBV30,AWGTGLTSPEGLYSNQPQH
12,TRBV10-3,ATAGQGDPYEQY
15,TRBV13,ASSYALAGGYTDTQY
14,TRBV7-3,ASSLRLAGESGELF
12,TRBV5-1,ASSESGGIYGYT
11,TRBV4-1,ASTRTGSNEQF
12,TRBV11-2,ASSSRVGLYEQY
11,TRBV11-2,ASSLSGGTEAF
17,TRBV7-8,ASSLATIGRLAPYNEQF
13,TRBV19,ASRKRGDLQETQY
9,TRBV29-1,SAVVHNEQF
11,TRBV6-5,ASSLSRFYEQY
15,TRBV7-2,ASSLVGQGGDNSPLH
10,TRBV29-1,SFSRGLNEAF
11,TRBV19,ASMRTVGNTIY
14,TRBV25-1,ASSVLAGVSTDTQY
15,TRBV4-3,ASSPRRVAGVYNEQF
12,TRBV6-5,ASSYEGAYNEQF
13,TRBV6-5,ASTQQGAQTDTQY
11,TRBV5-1,ASSSTGKAGAF
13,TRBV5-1,ASSFQGATGNTIY
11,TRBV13,ASSSLSTDTQY
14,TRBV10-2,ASLPLVPGAYNEQF
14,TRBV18,ASSPPRLAGGNEQF
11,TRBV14,ASSPGDADIQY
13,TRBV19,ASSTYETINYGYT
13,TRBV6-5,ASTTTGGLRYEQY
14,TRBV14,ASSQEPTGLAGELF